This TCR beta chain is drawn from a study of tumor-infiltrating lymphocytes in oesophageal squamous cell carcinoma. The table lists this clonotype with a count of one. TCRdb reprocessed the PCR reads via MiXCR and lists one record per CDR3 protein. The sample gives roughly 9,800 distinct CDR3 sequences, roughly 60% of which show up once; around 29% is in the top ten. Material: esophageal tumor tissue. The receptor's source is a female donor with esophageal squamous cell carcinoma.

The CDR3 reads CASSYGGVTEAFF. The CDR3 region has the DNA TGTGCCAGCAGTTATGGGGGAGTCACTGAAGCTTTCTTT. V is TRBV6-2 or TRBV6-3 and J is TRBJ1-1, with a weak D call TRBD1 (5 bases). Deletions cut 3 bases from V and 4 bases from J, with 9 bases between. The germline gives CDR1 MNHEY, CDR2 SVGEGT. The CDR3 has 13 amino acids.